Following are 18 T cell receptor beta chains from one sample sequenced in a study of shared clonotypes between healthy human individuals. Assay used: immunoSEQ multiplex PCR; TCRdb lists only in-frame clones, some missing. The sample yields roughly 2 million clones, over 85% seen once. What was sequenced was naive CD4+ T cells sorted from blood. Documented subset: CD45RA+ positively selected. All receptors derive from a man between 18 and 35 years old in good health.

This sequence joins TRBV29-1 and TRBJ1-2, with no clear D. The CDR3 totals 11 residues. Germline V gene lookup returns CDR1 SQVTM and CDR2 ANQGSEA. Trimming removed 7 bases from V and 6 bases from J, with 12 bases in between. The CDR3 DNA sequence: TGCAGCGCTTCGGTGGGCAATGGCTACACCTTC. It specifies CSASVGNGYTF.

The table lists this clone with a count of one. The CDR3 region has the DNA TGCGCCAGCAGATTCGGACTAGCGGGGGGTTCAGATACGCAGTATTTT. Amino acids: CASRFGLAGGSDTQYF. The chain couples TRBV5-1 to TRBJ2-3, with 14 bases that match TRBD2. CDR3 length equals 16 residues. Germline CDR1 reads SGHRS; CDR2 reads YFSETQ. J lost 4 bases, V lost 5 bases, and 6 bases had no gene match.

The chain employs TRBV7-8 and TRBJ1-2; D remains unclear. The length of the CDR3 is 15 residues. Per the germline V gene, CDR1 is SGHVS and CDR2 is FQNEAQ. The V gene lost 5 bases and the J gene lost 1 base, with 14 bases spanning the gap. Here the CDR3 reads CASSPDGRINYGYTF. DNA for the CDR3: TGTGCCAGCAGCCCAGATGGCAGAATTAACTATGGCTACACCTTC.

This chain joins TRBV10-3 and TRBJ2-4; D unresolved. Per germline, CDR1 ENHRY and CDR2 SYGVKD. With 10 bases removed from V and 0 bases from J, the gap between germline ends came to 19 bases. The CDR3 has 16 residues. The CDR3 here is CATATLGSIAKNIQYF. The CDR3 DNA follows: TGTGCCACTGCTACCCTCGGCAGCATAGCCAAAAACATTCAGTACTTC.

The V call is TRBV2, the J call TRBJ2-3; tentative D call: TRBD2 (5 bases). The CDR3 is 13 residues long. From germline, CDR1 is SNHLY and CDR2 FYNNEI. V shed 10 bases and J shed 0 bases, with 11 bases lying between them. The CDR3 sequence: CATGDTSTDTQYF. The CDR3 bases are TGTGCCACCGGGGATACGAGCACAGATACGCAGTATTTT. The entire variable domain, with the rest obtained from reference TRBV2 and TRBJ2-3, is as follows: EPEVTQTPSHQVTQMGQEVILRCVPISNHLYFYWYRQILGQKVEFLVSFYNNEISEKSEIFDDQFSVERPDGSNFTLKIRSTKLEDSAMYFCATGDTSTDTQYFGPGTRLTVL.

J is TRBJ1-2 and V is TRBV5-1; D is uncertain. This CDR3 comprises 17 residues. Per germline, CDR1 SGHRS and CDR2 YFSETQ. V lost 5 bases, J lost 2 bases, and 22 bases lay in between. The CDR3 is CASSLAFGRAENYGYTF. CDR3 DNA sequence: TGCGCCAGCAGTTTAGCCTTTGGACGTGCAGAGAACTATGGCTACACCTTC.

CDR3 nucleotides: TGTGCCAGCAGTCTTACCGGGAAGTGGACTGAAGCTTTCTTT. It is translated as CASSLTGKWTEAFF. The J gene is TRBJ1-1, the V gene TRBV6-5, with D uncertain. Per the germline V gene, CDR1 is MNHEY and CDR2 is SVGAGI. The germline V and J ends were trimmed by 5 bases and 5 bases, with 15 bases remaining between them. The CDR3 extends over 14 amino acids.

The chain has TRBV2 and TRBJ2-5; D is uncertain. Germline CDR1 SNHLY, CDR2 FYNNEI. This CDR3 has 14 amino acids. The germline V and J ends were trimmed by 2 bases and 5 bases, with 12 bases remaining between them. CDR3 region: CASSELGLEETQYF. The DNA of the CDR3 is TGTGCCAGCAGTGAACTTGGGTTGGAGGAGACCCAGTACTTC.

The V call is TRBV15, the J call TRBJ2-5, with D uncertain. Germline lookup yields CDR1 LNHNV and CDR2 YYDKDF (reference sequence). V was cut by 0 bases and J by 5 bases, with 10 bases left in between. The CDR3 covers 14 residues. The CDR3 nucleotides read TGTGCCACCAGCAGAGATGACATGGTGGAGACCCAGTACTTC. Its translation: CATSRDDMVETQYF.

This chain connects TRBV7-2 to TRBJ2-7, with 12 positions matching TRBD2. The J segment lost 0 bases and the V segment lost 7 bases, leaving 4 bases of the junction unmatched. The CDR3 extends over 15 amino acids. Germline CDR1 reads SGHTA; CDR2 reads FQGNSA. CDR3 nucleotide sequence: TGTGCCAGCACCCCGACTAGCGGGGGCTCCTACGAGCAGTACTTC. Its translation is CASTPTSGGSYEQYF.

The chain couples TRBV6-1 to TRBJ2-1; no reliable D call. V lost 3 bases and J 6 bases, leaving 6 bases between the germline ends. Germline CDR1 reads MNHNS; CDR2 reads SASEGT. This CDR3 is 12 amino acids long. This chain's CDR3 is CASSDPTNEQFF. Here the CDR3 DNA reads TGTGCCAGCAGTGATCCGACCAATGAGCAGTTCTTC.

The rearrangement uses TRBV6-1 and TRBJ2-7, with a possible D match to TRBD2 (5 bases). Trimming left V 1 base short and J 3 bases short, with 16 bases between. Germline loops: CDR1 MNHNS, CDR2 SASEGT. The CDR3 loop spans 16 amino acids. The CDR3 loop reads CASSEGLRAQVYEQYF. CDR3 DNA: TGTGCCAGCAGTGAAGGGTTGAGGGCCCAGGTCTACGAGCAGTACTTC.

This chain's CDR3 is CASSTELARSSGNEQFF. The DNA of the CDR3 is TGTGCCAGTAGTACCGAACTAGCGCGCAGTAGTGGCAATGAGCAGTTCTTC. This chain connects TRBV19 to TRBJ2-1, with 7 bases matching TRBD2. V gave up 4 bases and J gave up 6 bases; unmatched junction bases: 15. The germline V gene encodes CDR1 LNHDA and CDR2 SQIVND (reference sequence). CDR3 length: 17 amino acids.

The rearrangement links TRBV5-1 to TRBJ2-5; 11 bases line up with TRBD2. The CDR3 is 19 amino acids. The V and J ends lost 1 base and 2 bases, in that order; junction bases with no gene match: 13. Germline V gene lookup returns CDR1 SGHRS and CDR2 YFSETQ. The CDR3, as DNA: TGCGCCAGCAGCTTGCTCCCCGGAGGTAGCGGGGGGGGACAAGAGACCCAGTACTTC. This codes for CASSLLPGGSGGGQETQYF. Full variable domain (rest looked up from reference TRBV5-1 and TRBJ2-5): KAGVTQTPRYLIKTRGQQVTLSCSPISGHRSVSWYQQTPGQGLQFLFEYFSETQRNKGNFPGRFSGRQFSNSRSEMNVSTLELGDSALYLCASSLLPGGSGGGQETQYFGPGTRLLVL.

CDR3 coding DNA: TGTGCCAGCAGCTTAGATGGGAGTGGCAGGGAGCTGTTTTTT. Translating it yields CASSLDGSGRELFF. V is TRBV7-9 and J is TRBJ2-2; tentatively, D is TRBD2 (5 bases). Germline lookup yields CDR1 SEHNR and CDR2 FQNEAQ (reference sequence). The V gene lost 1 base and the J gene lost 9 bases, with 12 bases spanning the gap. The CDR3 extends over 14 amino acids.

The rearrangement uses TRBV4-1 and TRBJ2-3; D gene uncertain. V gave up 3 bases and J gave up 3 bases, with 16 bases separating them. This CDR3 comprises 16 residues. The germline gives CDR1 MGHRA, CDR2 YSYEKL. DNA for the CDR3: TGCGCCAGCAGCCAGGAACAGCTACGACGGACAGATACGCAGTATTTT. Translating it yields CASSQEQLRRTDTQYF.

The V call is TRBV4-3, the J call TRBJ2-4, with 8 positions matching TRBD1. Germline CDR1 is LGHNA and CDR2 is YSLEER. The CDR3 has 14 amino acids. With V trimmed by 2 bases and J by 6 bases, 3 bases remained unmatched. The CDR3 DNA reads as TGCGCCAGCAGCCAACAGGGGGCGGGAAACATTCAGTACTTC. It translates to CASSQQGAGNIQYF.

The chain uses TRBV30 and TRBJ1-4; D may be TRBD1 (5 bases). This CDR3 is built from 12 residues. From germline, CDR1 is GTSNPN and CDR2 SVGIG (reference sequence). The V gene lost 2 bases and the J gene lost 8 bases, with 9 bases spanning the gap. For the CDR3, the DNA is TGTGCCTGGAGTTACGGGGGGGAAAAACTGTTTTTT. It encodes CAWSYGGEKLFF.